This T cell receptor (beta chain) appears in the sequencing data of a study of CD8 T cells in Susac syndrome (dated by TCRdb to between 2017 and 2020). Regarding the study in general: Whether CD8+ T cell activation and differentiation in Susac syndrome was antigen driven was tested using repertoire sequencing. The clonality of the CD8+ T cell repertoire was compared across 11 to 12 healthy donors, around 14 Susac syndrome patients and about 16 multiple sclerosis patients.

RNA was extracted using the RNeasy kit, and about 0.45 to 1 microgram was reverse transcribed with random hexamers. The immunoSEQ multiplex PCR assay, covering 54 Vbeta and 13 Jbeta segments, was used to amplify TCR beta CDR3 regions. PCR amplification bias was corrected by using a synthetic template baseline for primer optimization and computational correction. Processing in the source paper ran as follows. Only productive sequences were kept, with reads annotated to V, D and J genes according to IMGT and analyzed in immunoSEQ Analyzer. Clonality was calculated as one minus the Shannon entropy normalized by log2 of the number of productive unique sequences. For each patient and control, public and private clones were evaluated within the 100 most prevalent clones. A clone was defined as Susac-specific if it was absent from the healthy and MS cohorts, from roughly 980 published viral clones and from other ImmuneACCESS disease sequences. Using fastp trimming at Q25 and MiXCR clonotype assembly, TCRdb reanalyzed the public sequencing data and kept in-frame beta chains. Identical CDR3 proteins give one entry, which carries the most common genes and DNA. The V and J calls reflect TCRdb's pipeline rather than the authors' work. The sample table lists about 25,000 distinct CDR3 sequences, roughly 92% of them with a count of one. The ten largest account for 0.27% of the sample.

In the case of this clonotype: This receptor's antigen is unknown. Base quality data are lacking; no much larger clone is found one base away.

Peripheral blood CD8+ and CD4+ T cells from healthy donors, Susac syndrome patients and multiple sclerosis patients were profiled by high-throughput TCR beta sequencing. Healthy donors were included as age- and sex-matched controls. Bulk CD8+ and CD4+ T cells were purified by magnetic negative isolation, while CD8+ TEMRA cells were enriched using FACS. Blood was drawn into EDTA tubes, processed within 24 hours, and PBMCs were isolated by density gradient centrifugation. PBMCs destined for TCR sequencing were cryopreserved in liquid nitrogen and later thawed in a 37 °C water bath. The sorted or isolated CD4+, CD8+ and CD8+ TEMRA cells reached a purity of at least 90%. Summary of the overall study and its limitations: The TCR sequencing and HLA analysis was acknowledged to have included a relatively small number of individuals.

The CDR3, cysteine through phenylalanine, is 11 amino acids long. Kept here is only the CDR3 DNA, which spans 33 bases and is read in frame from base 1. V lost 5 bases and J lost 6 bases; the stretch between them is 8 bases long. The germline V gene specifies SGHVS as CDR1 and FQNEAQ as CDR2. The sequence was obtained from a human donor in good health. Sample: CD8+ T cells from PBMCs. The chain is made from TRBV7-8 and TRBJ2-7; the D gene assignment is ambiguous. The CDR3 reads CASSPHLEQYF. At the DNA level, the sequence is TGTGCCAGCAGCCCCCACCTCGAGCAGTACTTC.